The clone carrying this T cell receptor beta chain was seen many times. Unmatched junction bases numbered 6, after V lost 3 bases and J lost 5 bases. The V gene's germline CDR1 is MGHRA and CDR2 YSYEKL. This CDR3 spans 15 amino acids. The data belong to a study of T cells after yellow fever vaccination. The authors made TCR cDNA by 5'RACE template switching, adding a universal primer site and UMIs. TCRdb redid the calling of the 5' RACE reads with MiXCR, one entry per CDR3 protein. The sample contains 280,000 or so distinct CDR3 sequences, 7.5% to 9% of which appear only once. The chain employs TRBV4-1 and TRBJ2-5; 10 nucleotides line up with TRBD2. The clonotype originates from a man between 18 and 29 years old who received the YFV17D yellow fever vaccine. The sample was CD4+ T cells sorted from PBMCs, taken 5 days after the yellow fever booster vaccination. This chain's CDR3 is CASSQGLARRETQYF. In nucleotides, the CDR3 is TGCGCCAGCAGCCAGGGACTAGCGAGGCGTGAGACCCAGTACTTC.